Listed below are T cell receptor beta chains from one sample, sequenced in a study of cytomegalovirus exposure and HLA in healthy donors. Measured with immunoSEQ multiplex PCR; TCRdb has only the in-frame clones, and not every one. This sample yields about 240,000 clones, of which approximately 83% are seen a single time; 1% to 1.5% belongs to the top ten. The specimen was PBMCs. These receptors originate from a woman in her thirties in good health and CMV-seropositive. The CDR3 runs from the conserved cysteine through the conserved F or W. A D gene is named only where the DNA matches it firmly. Part of the rows lack a size; the others show once, few, many or a class for expanded clones.

D,V,size,J,DNA,CDR3
NA,TRBV7-9,NA,TRBJ1-2,TGTGCCAGCACCAACCCTCGGGAACATTCATATGGCTACACCTTC,CASTNPREHSYGYTF
TRBD1,TRBV11-3,NA,TRBJ2-6,TGTGCCAGCAGGACAGGGCAAAGTGGGGCCAACGTCCTGACTTTC,CASRTGQSGANVLTF
TRBD1,TRBV2,NA,TRBJ2-6,TGTGCCATCCGCACCGGGACAGAAAGCTCTGGGGCCAACGTCCTGACTTTC,CAIRTGTESSGANVLTF
NA,TRBV27,NA,TRBJ2-3,TGTGCCAGCAGTTGGAGTCCAGATACGCAGTATTTT,CASSWSPDTQYF
NA,TRBV20-1,NA,TRBJ2-5,TGCAGTGCTACTCAAGAGACCCAGTACTTC,CSATQETQYF
TRBD2,TRBV9,few,TRBJ2-7,TGTGCCAGCAGCGTCCGACTAGCGGACTACGAGCAGTACTTC,CASSVRLADYEQYF
TRBD1,TRBV6-5,NA,TRBJ2-1,TGTGCCAGCAGTTTCACCCCCAATACAGGGGGCAATGAGCAGTTCTTC,CASSFTPNTGGNEQFF
NA,TRBV7-9,NA,TRBJ1-1,TGTGCCAGCAGCCTAGGAGAGGGATTGAACACTGAAGCTTTCTTT,CASSLGEGLNTEAFF
NA,TRBV7-9,NA,TRBJ2-1,TGTGCCAGCAGCCCGTACGGGAATGAGCAGTTCTTC,CASSPYGNEQFF
TRBD1,TRBV4-1,NA,TRBJ2-3,TGCGCCAGCAGCCAAGATCCCGGAACAGGGGTGGAGGATACGCAGTATTTT,CASSQDPGTGVEDTQYF
TRBD1,TRBV25-1,NA,TRBJ2-7,TGTGCCAGCAGCGCCGGGACAGGGGACTACGAGCAGTACTTC,CASSAGTGDYEQYF
NA,TRBV28,NA,TRBJ2-3,TGTGCCAGCAGTTTAGGTGGGAGCAACACAGATACGCAGTATTTT,CASSLGGSNTDTQYF